This T cell receptor beta chain originates from a study of CXCR3-negative and CXCR3-positive naive CD8 T cells. As for this clonotype: Its cognate antigen is unknown.

UMI-labeled TRB cDNA libraries were prepared by 5' RACE. TCRdb reprocessed the 5' RACE reads, keeping one entry per CDR3 protein, no DNA. This repertoire includes about 84,000 distinct CDR3 sequences. The CDR3 has 14 amino acids. Germline-derived CDR1 and CDR2 are ENHRY and SYGVKD. Study-level results: Comparably high diversity marked both naive subsets, whereas memory CD8+ cells had much lower diversity. TRB CDR3 hydrophobicity was greater in CXCR3-positive naive cells than in CXCR3-negative naive cells.

Cells that were CD45RO-CCR7+CD27+CD95- constituted naive CD8+ T cells. This TCR was sampled from a human donor in good health. Some clones in this sample may be carry-over from other donors' samples. The sequenced material came from naive CXCR3+ CD8+ T cells from blood. The subset here: CD45RO-CCR7+CD27+CD95- naive CD8+ T cells expressing CXCR3 (TNR3+). The chain has TRBV10-3 and TRBJ2-7. This CDR3 is CAISASTGSYEQYF.